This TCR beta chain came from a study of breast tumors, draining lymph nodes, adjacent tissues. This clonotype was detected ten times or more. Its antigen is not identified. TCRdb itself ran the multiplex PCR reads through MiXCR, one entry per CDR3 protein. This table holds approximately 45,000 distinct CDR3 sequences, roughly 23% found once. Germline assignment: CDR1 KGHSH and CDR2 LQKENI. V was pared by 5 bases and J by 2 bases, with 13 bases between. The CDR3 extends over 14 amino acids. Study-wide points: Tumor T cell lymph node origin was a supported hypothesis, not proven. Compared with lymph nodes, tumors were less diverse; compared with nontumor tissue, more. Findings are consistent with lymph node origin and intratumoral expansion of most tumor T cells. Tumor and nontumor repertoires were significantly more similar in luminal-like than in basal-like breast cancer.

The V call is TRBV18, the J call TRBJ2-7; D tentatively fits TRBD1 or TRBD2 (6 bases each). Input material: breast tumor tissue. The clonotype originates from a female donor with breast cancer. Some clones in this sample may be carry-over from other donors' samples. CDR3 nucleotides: TGTGCCAGCTCATGGGGGGCCGGGACCTACGAGCAGTACTTC. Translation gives CASSWGAGTYEQYF.